Below are 14 T cell receptor beta chains sequenced from a single sample in a study of graft-versus-host responses after intestinal transplantation. No antigen has been assigned to these receptors. Generated by immunoSEQ multiplex PCR, the TCRdb table keeps only in-frame clones and is missing some. Of tens of thousands of clones in the sample, 90% to 95% were seen once. The sequenced sample was unstimulated CD8+ T cells sorted from spleen or lymph node cells, obtained before transplant. These receptors all come from a human donor who was the organ donor for an intestinal transplant.

The V call is TRBV6-6, the J call TRBJ1-2; no reliable D call. The CDR3 contains 14 residues. With 2 bases removed from V and 0 bases from J, the gap between germline ends came to 7 bases. Looked up from germline, CDR1 is MNHNY and CDR2 is SVGAGI (reference sequence). CDR3 protein: CASSYQTPNYGYTF. CDR3 nucleotides: TGTGCCAGCAGTTACCAAACCCCTAACTATGGCTACACCTTC.

The V call is TRBV19, the J call TRBJ1-1; TRBD1 might be the D (6 bases). The CDR3 loop spans 13 amino acids. V was trimmed by 6 bases and J by 1 base, leaving 9 bases between them. In germline, CDR1 is LNHDA, CDR2 SQIVND (reference sequence). The CDR3, as DNA: TGTGCCAGTAGACAGGGCACGAACACTGAAGCTTTCTTT. As protein: CASRQGTNTEAFF.

The chain carries TRBV10-1 and TRBJ2-1; D is unclear. The V gene lost 3 bases and the J gene lost 2 bases, with 2 bases spanning the gap. Looked up from germline, CDR1 is WNHNN and CDR2 is SYGVQD (reference sequence). This CDR3 has 12 amino acids. The CDR3 protein is CASSDTYNEQFF. DNA of the CDR3: TGCGCCAGCAGTGACACCTACAATGAGCAGTTCTTC.

The rearrangement joins TRBV5-1 to TRBJ1-4; weak D call: TRBD1 (5 bases). The CDR3 is 18 amino acids. Trimming shortened V by 1 base and J by 3 bases, and 19 bases separated the two germline ends. Looked up from germline, CDR1 is SGHRS and CDR2 is YFSETQ. CDR3 coding DNA: TGCGCCAGCAGCTTGTACTCTTGGGACCGGACCCCTAATGAAAAACTGTTTTTT. This sequence encodes CASSLYSWDRTPNEKLFF.

The chain combines TRBV6-1 with TRBJ2-2; TRBD2 matches at 11 bases. The V gene's germline CDR1 is MNHNS and CDR2 SASEGT. This CDR3 has 17 amino acids. V shed 3 bases and J 5 bases; nucleotides not matched to a gene: 8. The DNA of the CDR3 is TGTGCCAGCAGTGAGGATCTAGCGGGGGGAAATACCGGGGAGCTGTTTTTT. Amino acids: CASSEDLAGGNTGELFF.

The genes are TRBV13 and TRBJ1-5; D uncertain. The CDR3 loop spans 12 amino acids. With 0 bases removed from V and 6 bases from J, the gap between germline ends came to 3 bases. Looked up from germline, CDR1 is PRHDT and CDR2 is FYEKMQ (reference sequence). In DNA form, the CDR3 reads TGTGCCAGCAGCTTAGGAAGTCAGCCCCAGCATTTT. Its protein product is CASSLGSQPQHF.

V and J are TRBV6-5 and TRBJ2-2; D is undetermined. Trimming shortened V by 5 bases and J by 5 bases, and 6 bases separated the two germline ends. From germline, CDR1 is MNHEY and CDR2 SVGAGI. This CDR3 has 12 residues. The CDR3 nucleotides are TGTGCCAGCAGTCGAATAACCGGGGAGCTGTTTTTT. This encodes CASSRITGELFF.

The chain is built from TRBV6-4 and TRBJ1-6, with 9 bases lining up with TRBD1. Germline CDR1 and CDR2: MRHNA and SNTAGT. The CDR3 is 15 amino acids. V dropped 2 bases and J dropped 9; count of bases not matched to a gene: 5. CDR3 loop: CASSDNTGGGSPLHF. As DNA, the CDR3 is TGTGCCAGCAGTGACAACACAGGGGGCGGTTCACCCCTCCACTTT.

This sequence joins TRBV4-2 and TRBJ1-3; D perhaps matches TRBD1 (5 bases). Trimming left V 4 bases short and J 0 bases short, with 13 bases between. The CDR3 has 16 amino acids. Germline assignment: CDR1 LGHNA and CDR2 YNFKEQ. The CDR3 DNA is TGTGCCAGCAGCCCCTGGGACGGGTACTCTGGAAACACCATATATTTT. It specifies CASSPWDGYSGNTIYF.

This chain joins TRBV10-2 and TRBJ1-5; the D is unclear. The ends were cut back, 4 bases at V and 0 bases at J, with 4 bases in the middle. The germline gives CDR1 WSHSY, CDR2 SAAADI. CDR3 length equals 13 residues. The CDR3 reads CASSVGSNQPQHF. The CDR3 bases are TGCGCCAGCAGTGTAGGTAGCAATCAGCCCCAGCATTTT.

This clone showed up just once. The chain has TRBV4-3 and TRBJ2-7; 10 bases agree with TRBD1. The V gene end was trimmed by 2 bases and the J gene end by 3 bases; junction bases not matched to a gene: 7. CDR1 is LGHNA and CDR2 is YSLEER in the germline V gene. CDR3 length equals 16 residues. CDR3 protein: CASSQQRQGAGYEQYF. The CDR3 DNA follows: TGCGCCAGCAGCCAACAGAGACAGGGGGCGGGCTACGAGCAGTACTTC.

The V and J genes are TRBV4-1 and TRBJ1-3; D is undetermined. The CDR3 extends over 15 amino acids. The germline gives CDR1 MGHRA, CDR2 YSYEKL. Trimming pared 1 base from V and 2 bases from J, leaving 9 bases between. The CDR3 coding sequence is TGCGCCAGCAGCCAAGCTAACCCTACTGGAAACACCATATATTTT. Encoded protein: CASSQANPTGNTIYF.

Note on this clone: The sample carries other DNA sequences with the same CDR3. This rearrangement joins TRBV4-1 to TRBJ2-1; D is undetermined. The CDR3 is 16 amino acids. The germline V gene has CDR1 MGHRA and CDR2 YSYEKL. With 6 bases removed from V and 4 bases from J, the gap between germline ends came to 19 bases. DNA for the CDR3: TGCGCCAGCAGAGAGGTTGGTGGGAAACCTTACAATGAGCAGTTCTTC. Amino acid sequence: CASREVGGKPYNEQFF.

This clone is a singleton in its sample. This chain links TRBV18 with TRBJ1-5, with D unresolved. V shed 8 bases and J shed 2 bases, with 7 bases lying between them. Germline V gene sequence: CDR1 KGHSH, CDR2 LQKENI. This CDR3 region has 12 residues. This CDR3 is CASPKGNQPQHF. CDR3 nucleotide sequence: TGTGCCAGCCCTAAAGGCAATCAGCCCCAGCATTTT.